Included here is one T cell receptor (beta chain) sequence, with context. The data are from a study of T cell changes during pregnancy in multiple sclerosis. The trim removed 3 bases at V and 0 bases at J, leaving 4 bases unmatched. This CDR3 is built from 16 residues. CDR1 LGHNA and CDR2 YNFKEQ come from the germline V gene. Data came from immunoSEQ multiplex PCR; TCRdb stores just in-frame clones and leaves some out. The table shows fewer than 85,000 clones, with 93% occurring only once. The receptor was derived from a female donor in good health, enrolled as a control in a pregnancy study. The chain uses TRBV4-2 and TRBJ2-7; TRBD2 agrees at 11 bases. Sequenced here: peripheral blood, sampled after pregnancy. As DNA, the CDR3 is TGTGCCAGCAGCCACTCGGGACTAGCGGACTCCTACGAGCAGTACTTC. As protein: CASSHSGLADSYEQYF.